This TCR beta chain came from a study of molecular identifiers for immune sequencing clone quantification. Across the whole study: Split five ways in replicates, RNA from about 20,000 or 100,000 naive CD8 cells had four portions sequenced.

This clonotype showed up many times. As yet, its antigen is unknown. Sorting recovered naive CD8 T cells on a CD8+CD4-CCR7+CD45RA+ profile. MiXCR, applied by TCRdb to the PCR reads, yields one record per CDR3 protein. The sample holds hundreds of thousands of distinct CDR3 sequences, 25% seen once. The CDR3 sequence is 12 residues long. V lost 5 bases to trimming and J lost 4 bases, with 8 bases between them. General study findings and limits: Effector cells had over 99% of their molecules in clones above 20 RNA copies, while naive cells had under 1%. Spiked Jurkat TCR RNA equivalent to one cell reportedly surfaced among about a million naive cells.

Sequencing was done on a sample of naive CD8+ T cells from blood, with Jurkat cell RNA spiked in. The subset denotes: FACS-sorted CD8+CD4-CCR7+CD45RA+ naive T cells. The chain is built from TRBV12-3 or TRBV12-4 and TRBJ1-1; D is unclear. This TCR derives from a human donor in good health. Some libraries in this study had Jurkat cell RNA spiked in. The CDR3 is CASSLGFTEAFF. In nucleotides, the CDR3 is TGTGCCAGCAGTCTCGGGTTCACTGAAGCTTTCTTT.